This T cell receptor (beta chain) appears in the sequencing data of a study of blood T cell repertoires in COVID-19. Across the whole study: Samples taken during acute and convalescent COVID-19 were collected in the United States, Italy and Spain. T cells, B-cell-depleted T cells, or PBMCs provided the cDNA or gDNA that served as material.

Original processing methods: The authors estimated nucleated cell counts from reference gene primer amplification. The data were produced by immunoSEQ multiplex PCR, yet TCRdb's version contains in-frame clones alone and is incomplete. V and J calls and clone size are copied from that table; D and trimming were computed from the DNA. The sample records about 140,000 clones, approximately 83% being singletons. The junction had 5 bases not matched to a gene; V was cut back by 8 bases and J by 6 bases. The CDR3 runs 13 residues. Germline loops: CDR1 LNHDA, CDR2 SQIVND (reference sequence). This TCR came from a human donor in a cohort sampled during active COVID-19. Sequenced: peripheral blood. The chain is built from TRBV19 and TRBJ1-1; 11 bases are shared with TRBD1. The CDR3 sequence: CASRTGGLPEAFF. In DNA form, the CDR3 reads TGTGCCAGTCGGACAGGGGGCTTGCCTGAAGCTTTCTTT.